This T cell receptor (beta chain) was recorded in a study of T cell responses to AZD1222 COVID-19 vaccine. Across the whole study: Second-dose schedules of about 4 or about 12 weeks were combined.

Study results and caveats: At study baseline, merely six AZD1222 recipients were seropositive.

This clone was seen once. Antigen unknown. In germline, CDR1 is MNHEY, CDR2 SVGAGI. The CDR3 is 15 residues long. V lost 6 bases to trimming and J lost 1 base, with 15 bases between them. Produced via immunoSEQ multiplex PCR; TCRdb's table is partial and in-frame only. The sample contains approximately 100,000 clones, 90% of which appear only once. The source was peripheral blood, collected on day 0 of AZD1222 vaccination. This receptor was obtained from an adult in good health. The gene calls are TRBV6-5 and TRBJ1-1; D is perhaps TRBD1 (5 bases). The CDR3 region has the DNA TGTGCCAGCAGCGTACCCGGGACCGAGAACACTGAAGCTTTCTTT. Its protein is CASSVPGTENTEAFF.